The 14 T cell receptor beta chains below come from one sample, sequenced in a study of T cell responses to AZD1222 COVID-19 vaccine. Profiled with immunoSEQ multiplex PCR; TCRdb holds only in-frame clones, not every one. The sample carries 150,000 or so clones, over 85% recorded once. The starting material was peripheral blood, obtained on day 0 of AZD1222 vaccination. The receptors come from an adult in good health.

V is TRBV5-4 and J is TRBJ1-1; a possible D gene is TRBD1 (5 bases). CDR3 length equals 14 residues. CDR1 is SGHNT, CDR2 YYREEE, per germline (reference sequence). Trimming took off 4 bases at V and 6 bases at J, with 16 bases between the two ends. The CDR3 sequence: CASSPGTFTAEAFF. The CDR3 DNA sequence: TGTGCCAGCAGCCCAGGGACTTTTACGGCTGAAGCTTTCTTT.

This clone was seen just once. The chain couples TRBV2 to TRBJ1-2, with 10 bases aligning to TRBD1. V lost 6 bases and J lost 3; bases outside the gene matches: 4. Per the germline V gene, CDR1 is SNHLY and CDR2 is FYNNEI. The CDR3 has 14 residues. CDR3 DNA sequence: TGTGCCAGCAGGGGGGACAGGGGTTACTATGGCTACACCTTC. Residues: CASRGDRGYYGYTF.

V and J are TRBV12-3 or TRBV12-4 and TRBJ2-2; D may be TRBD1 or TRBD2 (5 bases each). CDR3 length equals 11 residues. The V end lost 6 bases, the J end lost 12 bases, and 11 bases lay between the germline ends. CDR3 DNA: TGTGCCAGCAGGGAAGAGGGGAAGCTGTTTTTT. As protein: CASREEGKLFF.

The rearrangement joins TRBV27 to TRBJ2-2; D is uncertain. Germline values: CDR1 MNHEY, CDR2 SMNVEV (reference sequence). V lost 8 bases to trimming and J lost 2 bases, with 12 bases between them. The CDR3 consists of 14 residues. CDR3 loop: CASGWADNTGELFF. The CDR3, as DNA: TGTGCCAGCGGGTGGGCAGATAACACCGGGGAGCTGTTTTTT.

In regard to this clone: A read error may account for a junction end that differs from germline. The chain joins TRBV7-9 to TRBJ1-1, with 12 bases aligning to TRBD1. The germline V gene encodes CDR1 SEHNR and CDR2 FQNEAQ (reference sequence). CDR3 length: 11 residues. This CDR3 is CASSLGQGARF. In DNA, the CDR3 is TGTGCCAGCAGCTTGGGACAGGGGGCGAGGTTT.

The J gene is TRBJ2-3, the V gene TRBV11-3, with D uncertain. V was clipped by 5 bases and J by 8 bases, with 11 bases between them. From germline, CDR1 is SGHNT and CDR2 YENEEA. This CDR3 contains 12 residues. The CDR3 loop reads CASSLSGGTQYF. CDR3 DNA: TGTGCCAGCAGCCTGAGTGGCGGTACGCAGTATTTT.

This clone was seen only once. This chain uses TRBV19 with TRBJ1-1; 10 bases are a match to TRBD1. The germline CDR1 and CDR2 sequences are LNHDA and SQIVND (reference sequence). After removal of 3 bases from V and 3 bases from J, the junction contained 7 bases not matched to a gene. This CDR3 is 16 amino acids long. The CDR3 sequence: CASSISLGTGDTEAFF. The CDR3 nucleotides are TGTGCCAGTAGTATCTCCCTAGGGACAGGGGACACTGAAGCTTTCTTT.

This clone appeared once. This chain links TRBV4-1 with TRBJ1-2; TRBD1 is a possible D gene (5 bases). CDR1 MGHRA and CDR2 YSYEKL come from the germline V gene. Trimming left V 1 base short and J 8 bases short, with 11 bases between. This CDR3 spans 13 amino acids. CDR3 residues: CASSQVAGRGYTF. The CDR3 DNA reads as TGCGCCAGCAGCCAAGTTGCAGGGAGAGGCTACACCTTC.

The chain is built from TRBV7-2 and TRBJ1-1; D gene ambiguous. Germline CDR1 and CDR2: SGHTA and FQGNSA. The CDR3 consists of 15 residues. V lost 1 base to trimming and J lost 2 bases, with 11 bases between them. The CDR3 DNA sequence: TGTGCCAGCAGCTTAGGGTTCGTGGGAAACACTGAAGCTTTCTTT. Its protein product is CASSLGFVGNTEAFF.

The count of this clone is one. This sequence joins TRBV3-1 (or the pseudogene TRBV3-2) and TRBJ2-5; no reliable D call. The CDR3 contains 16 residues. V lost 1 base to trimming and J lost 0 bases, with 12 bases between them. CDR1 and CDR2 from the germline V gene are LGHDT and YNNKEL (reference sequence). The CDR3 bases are TGTGCCAGCAGCCAAGTTTTTAGAGGAAACCAAGAGACCCAGTACTTC. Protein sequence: CASSQVFRGNQETQYF.

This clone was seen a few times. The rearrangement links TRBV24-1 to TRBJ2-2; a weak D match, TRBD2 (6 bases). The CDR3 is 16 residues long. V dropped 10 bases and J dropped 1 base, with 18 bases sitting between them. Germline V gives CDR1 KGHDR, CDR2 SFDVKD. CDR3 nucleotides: TGTGCCACGAGAGGAGGGGTCCTTGAGAACACCGGGGAGCTGTTTTTT. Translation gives CATRGGVLENTGELFF.

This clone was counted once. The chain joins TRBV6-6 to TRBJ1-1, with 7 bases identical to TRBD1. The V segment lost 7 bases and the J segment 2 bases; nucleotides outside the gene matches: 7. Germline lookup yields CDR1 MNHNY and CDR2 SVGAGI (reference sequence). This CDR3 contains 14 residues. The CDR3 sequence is CASTRDSTNTEAFF. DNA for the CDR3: TGTGCCAGCACAAGGGACAGTACCAACACTGAAGCTTTCTTT.

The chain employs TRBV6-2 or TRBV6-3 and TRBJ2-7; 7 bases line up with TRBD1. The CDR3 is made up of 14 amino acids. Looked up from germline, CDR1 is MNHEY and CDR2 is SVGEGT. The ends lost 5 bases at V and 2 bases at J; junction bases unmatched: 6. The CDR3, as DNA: TGTGCCAGCAGTCCCCCGGGACAGCCCTACGAGCAGTACTTC. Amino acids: CASSPPGQPYEQYF.

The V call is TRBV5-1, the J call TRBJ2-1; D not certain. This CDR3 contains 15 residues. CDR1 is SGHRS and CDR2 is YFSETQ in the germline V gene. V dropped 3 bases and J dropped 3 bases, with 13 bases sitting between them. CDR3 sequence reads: CASSSDPNYYNEQFF. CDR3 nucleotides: TGCGCCAGCAGCTCCGACCCAAATTACTACAATGAGCAGTTCTTC. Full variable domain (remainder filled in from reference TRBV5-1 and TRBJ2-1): KAGVTQTPRYLIKTRGQQVTLSCSPISGHRSVSWYQQTPGQGLQFLFEYFSETQRNKGNFPGRFSGRQFSNSRSEMNVSTLELGDSALYLCASSSDPNYYNEQFFGPGTRLTVL.